The 13 T cell receptor beta chains below were found in one sample sequenced in a study of T-cell reconstitution after alpha-beta-depleted transplantation in children. Unique molecular identifiers were used to barcode this TCRbeta library. MiXCR, applied by TCRdb to the PCR reads, yields one record per CDR3 protein. Of 490,000 or so distinct CDR3 sequences in the sample, about 11% are singletons; the top ten hold 2% to 2.5%. Source: PBMCs, taken before TCRalphabeta/CD19-depleted stem cell transplant. The receptors stem from a child under 10 years old with inherited bone marrow failure, due to receive a stem cell transplant.

This clonotype has ten or more counts. The V call is TRBV4-2, the J call TRBJ2-1; the D is unclear. V dropped 1 base and J dropped 4 bases, with 11 bases sitting between them. Germline V gives CDR1 LGHNA, CDR2 YNFKEQ. There are 15 residues in the CDR3. The CDR3 loop reads CASSQASTPYNEQFF. The CDR3 bases are TGTGCCAGCAGCCAAGCTTCTACCCCGTACAATGAGCAGTTCTTC.

The sample holds many counts of this clonotype. The chain employs TRBV29-1 and TRBJ2-5; D is uncertain. This CDR3 comprises 12 residues. The germline V gene has CDR1 SQVTM and CDR2 ANQGSEA. The ends were cut back, 2 bases at V and 5 bases at J, with 9 bases in the middle. CDR3 protein: CSVERDGETQYF. CDR3 nucleotides: TGCAGCGTTGAAAGGGATGGGGAGACCCAGTACTTC.

This clonotype was seen a handful of times. V usage is TRBV28 and J usage is TRBJ2-6, with 11 bases matching TRBD2. Germline values: CDR1 MDHEN, CDR2 SYDVKM. This CDR3 has 18 amino acids. Trimming cost V 5 bases and J 1 base; bases outside gene matches: 7. CDR3 in DNA: TGTGCCAGCAGTCCGACTAGCGGGAAACTTTCTGGGGCCAACGTCCTGACTTTC. Its protein is CASSPTSGKLSGANVLTF.

Regarding this clonotype: It may be a read error: a sequence one base away is much more abundant. The V call is TRBV3-1, the J call TRBJ2-3, with TRBD1 matching 8 bases. The germline V gene encodes CDR1 LGHDT and CDR2 YNNKEL (reference sequence). CDR3 length: 17 residues. The DNA for the CDR3 is TGTGCCAGCAGCCAAGAATGGCGGACAGGGAGCATAGATACGCAGTATTTT. Translation gives CASSQEWRTGSIDTQYF.

This clonotype was observed at least ten times. The chain joins TRBV5-1 to TRBJ2-7; possible D gene TRBD2, 5 bases. The V and J ends lost 0 bases and 6 bases respectively, with 16 bases between them. This CDR3 has 15 residues. The germline V gene encodes CDR1 SGHRS and CDR2 YFSETQ. The CDR3 is CASSLVERPDLEQYF. The CDR3 bases are TGCGCCAGCAGCTTGGTGGAGCGGCCGGATCTCGAGCAGTACTTC.

This clonotype was picked up many times. This chain joins TRBV12-3 or TRBV12-4 and TRBJ2-1; no reliable D call. The germline V and J ends were trimmed by 7 bases and 8 bases, with 9 bases remaining between them. The length of the CDR3 is 11 residues. The CDR3 nucleotides are TGTGCCAGCACGGAGTACGATGAGCAGTTCTTC. Translated, it gives CASTEYDEQFF.

The rearrangement links TRBV19 to TRBJ2-1, with 14 bases fitting TRBD2. The J segment lost 11 bases and the V segment lost 1 base, leaving 7 bases of the junction unmatched. Germline V gene lookup returns CDR1 LNHDA and CDR2 SQIVND (reference sequence). CDR3 length equals 16 residues. The CDR3 region is CASSIVGTSGRPKQFF. CDR3 in DNA: TGTGCCAGTAGTATAGTTGGGACTAGCGGGAGACCAAAGCAGTTCTTC.

This clonotype was observed many times. The rearrangement joins TRBV5-1 to TRBJ2-5; no clear D. Trimming shortened V by 0 bases and J by 2 bases, and 8 bases separated the two germline ends. The length of the CDR3 is 14 residues. Germline CDR1 and CDR2: SGHRS and YFSETQ. Here the CDR3 reads CASSLAMMQETQYF. CDR3 coding DNA: TGCGCCAGCAGCTTGGCCATGATGCAAGAGACCCAGTACTTC.

V and J are TRBV4-3 and TRBJ2-1; D is unclear. Germline V gene sequence: CDR1 LGHNA, CDR2 YSLEER. The CDR3 runs 17 residues. V was trimmed by 2 bases and J by 0 bases, leaving 14 bases between them. The DNA for the CDR3 is TGCGCCAGCAGCCAATCCAGACCCCGGAGCTCCTACAATGAGCAGTTCTTC. This encodes CASSQSRPRSSYNEQFF.

This clonotype was seen repeatedly, ten times or more. The J gene is TRBJ1-2, the V gene TRBV28, with 9 bases aligning to TRBD1. The junction had 2 bases not matched to a gene; V was cut back by 4 bases and J by 5 bases. The CDR3 loop spans 13 amino acids. Germline-derived CDR1 and CDR2 are MDHEN and SYDVKM. In nucleotides, the CDR3 is TGTGCCAGCAGTTGGGGACAGGGTTATGGCTACACCTTC. Translating it yields CASSWGQGYGYTF.

This clonotype appeared many times. The V call is TRBV7-8, the J call TRBJ1-5; D unresolved. This CDR3 has 13 residues. The germline gives CDR1 SGHVS, CDR2 FQNEAQ. V was shortened by 2 bases and J by 7 bases, with 9 bases between the two germline ends. In DNA, the CDR3 is TGTGCCAGCAGCTTATCCTTAGCCCAGCCCCAGCATTTT. Its protein product is CASSLSLAQPQHF.

This clonotype was recorded at least ten times. The V call is TRBV11-2, the J call TRBJ2-1; 8 bases are a match to TRBD2. The CDR3 contains 15 residues. V lost 6 bases, J lost 10 bases, and 14 bases stayed unmatched. CDR1 and CDR2 (germline): SGHAT, FQNNGV. The DNA of the CDR3 is TGTGCCAGCAGTTCGGGACTAGGAACCTCGGCAGAGCAGTTCTTC. Its protein product is CASSSGLGTSAEQFF.

This clonotype was observed at least ten times. The chain employs TRBV20-1 and TRBJ1-3; D unresolved. This CDR3 has 12 residues. Germline V CDR1 and CDR2: DFQATT, SNEGSKA (reference sequence). The V end lost 0 bases, the J end lost 3 bases, and 3 bases lay between the germline ends. This CDR3 reads CSARDLGNTIYF. CDR3 in DNA: TGCAGTGCTAGAGATCTTGGAAACACCATATATTTT.